The 3 T cell receptor beta chains given below trace back to one sample, sequenced in a study of T-cell reconstitution after alpha-beta-depleted transplantation in children. It was with unique molecular identifiers that the TCRbeta library was prepared. TCRdb reprocessed the PCR reads with MiXCR, giving one entry per CDR3 protein. The table includes more than 150,000 distinct CDR3 sequences, 13% to 15% detected once. The sequencing used PBMCs from the stem cell graft donor, collected from the stem cell graft. The receptors were gathered from a human donor who donated a stem cell graft to a child with acute lymphoblastic leukemia.

J is TRBJ2-7 and V is TRBV6-6; possible D gene TRBD2, 6 bases. Per the germline V gene, CDR1 is MNHNY and CDR2 is SVGAGI (reference sequence). The CDR3 loop spans 13 amino acids. As DNA, the CDR3 is TGTGCTTCCTGGGGTAGCGGAACCTACGAGCAGTACTTC. It translates to CASWGSGTYEQYF.

This clonotype turned up a few times. V and J are TRBV19 and TRBJ2-7; TRBD2 agrees at 10 bases. Germline trimming cut 10 bases from V and 1 base from J; bases unmatched to any gene: 10. This CDR3 has 15 residues. Germline V gene sequence: CDR1 LNHDA, CDR2 SQIVND (reference sequence). Here the CDR3 DNA reads TGTGCCACCAGAATAGGACTAGCGGCTTCCTACGAGCAGTACTTC. Encoded protein: CATRIGLAASYEQYF.

This clonotype came up many times. This sequence joins TRBV6-1 and TRBJ2-3; the match to TRBD2 covers 10 bases. Per germline, CDR1 MNHNS and CDR2 SASEGT. This CDR3 spans 17 amino acids. The J segment lost 2 bases and the V segment lost 0 bases, leaving 5 bases of the junction unmatched. Here the CDR3 reads CASSEAPSGSLTDTQYF. Written as DNA, the CDR3 is TGTGCCAGCAGTGAAGCTCCTAGCGGGAGTCTCACAGATACGCAGTATTTT.